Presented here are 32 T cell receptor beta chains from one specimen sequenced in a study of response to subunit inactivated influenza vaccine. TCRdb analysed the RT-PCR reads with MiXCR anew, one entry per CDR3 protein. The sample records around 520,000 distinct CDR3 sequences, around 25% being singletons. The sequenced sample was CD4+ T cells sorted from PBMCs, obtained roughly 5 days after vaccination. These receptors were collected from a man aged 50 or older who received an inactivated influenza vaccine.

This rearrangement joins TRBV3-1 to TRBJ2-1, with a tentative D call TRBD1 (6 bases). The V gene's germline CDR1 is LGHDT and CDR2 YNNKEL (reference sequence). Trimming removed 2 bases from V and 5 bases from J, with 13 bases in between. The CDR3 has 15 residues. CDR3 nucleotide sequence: TGTGCCAGCAGCCAATACCGGGACATCAACAATGAGCAGTTCTTC. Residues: CASSQYRDINNEQFF.

In nucleotides, the CDR3 is TGCGCCAGCAGCTTGGGTCTGTACCCCAACACAGATACGCAGTATTTT. This translates into CASSLGLYPNTDTQYF. The rearrangement joins TRBV5-1 to TRBJ2-3; D remains unclear. Germline assignment: CDR1 SGHRS and CDR2 YFSETQ. The CDR3 length is 16 residues. V lost 0 bases and J lost 2, with 13 bases in between.

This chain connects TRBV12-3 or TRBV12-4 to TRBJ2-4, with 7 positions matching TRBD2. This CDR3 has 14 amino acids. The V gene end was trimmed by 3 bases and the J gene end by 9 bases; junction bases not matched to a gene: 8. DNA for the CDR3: TGTGCCAGCAGTTTTCGGGGGGTCGAAGGCATTCAGTACTTC. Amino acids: CASSFRGVEGIQYF.

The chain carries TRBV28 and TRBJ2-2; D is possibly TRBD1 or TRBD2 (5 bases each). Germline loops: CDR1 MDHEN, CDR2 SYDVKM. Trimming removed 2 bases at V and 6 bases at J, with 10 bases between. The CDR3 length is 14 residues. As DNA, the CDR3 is TGTGCCAGCAGTTTACGCAGGGACGCCGGGGAGCTGTTTTTT. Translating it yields CASSLRRDAGELFF.

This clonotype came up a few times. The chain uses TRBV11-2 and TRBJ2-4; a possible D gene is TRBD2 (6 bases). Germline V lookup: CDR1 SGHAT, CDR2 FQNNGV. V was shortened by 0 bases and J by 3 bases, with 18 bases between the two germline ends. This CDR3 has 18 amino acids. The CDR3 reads CASSLDPAGTHGKNIQYF. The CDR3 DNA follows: TGTGCCAGCAGCTTAGATCCAGCGGGCACGCATGGCAAAAACATTCAGTACTTC.

Here the CDR3 reads CASSGETEAFF. The CDR3 nucleotides are TGTGCCAGCAGTGGGGAGACTGAAGCTTTCTTT. This rearrangement joins TRBV2 to TRBJ1-1; D not certain. V was cut by 4 bases and J by 5 bases, with 5 bases left in between. Per the germline V gene, CDR1 is SNHLY and CDR2 is FYNNEI. The CDR3 sequence is 11 residues long.

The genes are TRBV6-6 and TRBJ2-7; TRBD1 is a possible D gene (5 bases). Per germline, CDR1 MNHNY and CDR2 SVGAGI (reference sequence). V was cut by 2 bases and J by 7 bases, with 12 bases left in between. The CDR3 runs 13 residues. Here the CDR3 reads CASSYGADPEQYF. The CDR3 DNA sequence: TGTGCCAGCAGTTACGGGGCGGACCCTGAGCAGTACTTC.

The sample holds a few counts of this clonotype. The CDR3 region is CASSLLRGETQYF. In DNA form, the CDR3 reads TGTGCCAGCAGCTTACTTAGGGGGGAGACCCAGTACTTC. This rearrangement joins TRBV7-6 to TRBJ2-5; TRBD1 is a possible D gene (6 bases). Germline V CDR1 and CDR2: SGHVS, FNYEAQ. The CDR3 spans 13 residues. Deletions cut 2 bases from V and 5 bases from J, with 9 bases between.

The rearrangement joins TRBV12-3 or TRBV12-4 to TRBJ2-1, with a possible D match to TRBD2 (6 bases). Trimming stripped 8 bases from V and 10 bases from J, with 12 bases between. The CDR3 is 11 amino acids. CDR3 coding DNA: TGTGCCAGCGGGCGGGGCGGGGAGCAGTTCTTC. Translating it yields CASGRGGEQFF.

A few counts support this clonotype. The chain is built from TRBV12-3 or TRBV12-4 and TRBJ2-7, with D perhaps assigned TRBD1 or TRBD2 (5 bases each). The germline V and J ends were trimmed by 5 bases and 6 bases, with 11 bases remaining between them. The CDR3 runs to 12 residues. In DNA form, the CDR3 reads TGTGCCAGCAGTACCGTTGGGGGCGAGCAGTACTTC. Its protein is CASSTVGGEQYF.

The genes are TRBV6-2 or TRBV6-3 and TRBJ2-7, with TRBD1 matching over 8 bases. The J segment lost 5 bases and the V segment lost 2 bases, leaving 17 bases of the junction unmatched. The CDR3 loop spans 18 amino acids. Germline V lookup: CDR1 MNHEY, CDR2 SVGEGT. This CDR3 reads CASSYALGDRSRKDEQYF. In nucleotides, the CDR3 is TGTGCCAGCAGTTACGCCCTCGGGGACAGGTCCCGGAAAGACGAGCAGTACTTC.

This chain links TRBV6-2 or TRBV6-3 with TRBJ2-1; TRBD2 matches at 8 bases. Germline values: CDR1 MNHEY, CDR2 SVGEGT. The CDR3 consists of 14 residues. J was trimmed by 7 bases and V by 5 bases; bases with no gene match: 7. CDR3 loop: CASSTTGTRNEQFF. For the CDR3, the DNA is TGTGCCAGCAGTACAACCGGGACTAGGAATGAGCAGTTCTTC.

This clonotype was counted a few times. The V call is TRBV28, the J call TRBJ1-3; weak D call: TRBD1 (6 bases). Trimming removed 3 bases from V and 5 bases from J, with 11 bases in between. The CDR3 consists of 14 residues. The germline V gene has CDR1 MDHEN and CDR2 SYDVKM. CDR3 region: CASSFSGTRNTIYF. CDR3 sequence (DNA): TGTGCCAGCAGTTTTTCCGGGACAAGAAACACCATATATTTT.

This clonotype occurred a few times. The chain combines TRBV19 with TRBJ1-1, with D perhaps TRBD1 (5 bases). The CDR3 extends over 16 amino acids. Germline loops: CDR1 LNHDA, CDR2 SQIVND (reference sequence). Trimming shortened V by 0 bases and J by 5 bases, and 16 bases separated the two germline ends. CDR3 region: CASSIDPTEGVTEAFF. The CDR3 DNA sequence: TGTGCCAGTAGTATAGACCCGACAGAGGGCGTTACTGAAGCTTTCTTT.

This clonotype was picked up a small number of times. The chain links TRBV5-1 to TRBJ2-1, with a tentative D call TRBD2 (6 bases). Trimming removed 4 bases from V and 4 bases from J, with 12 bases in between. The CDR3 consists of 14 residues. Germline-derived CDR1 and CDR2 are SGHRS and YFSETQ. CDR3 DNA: TGCGCCAGCAGCGTCGGGACTCGTTACAATGAGCAGTTCTTC. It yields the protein CASSVGTRYNEQFF.

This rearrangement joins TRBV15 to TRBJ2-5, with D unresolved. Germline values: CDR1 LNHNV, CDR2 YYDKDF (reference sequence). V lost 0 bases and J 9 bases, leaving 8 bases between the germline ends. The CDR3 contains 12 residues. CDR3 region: CATSRDFVSQYF. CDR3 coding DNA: TGTGCCACCAGCAGAGATTTTGTATCCCAGTACTTC.

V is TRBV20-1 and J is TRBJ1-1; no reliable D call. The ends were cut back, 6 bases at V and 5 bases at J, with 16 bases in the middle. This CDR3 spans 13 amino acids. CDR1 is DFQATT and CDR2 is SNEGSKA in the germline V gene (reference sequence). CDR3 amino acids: CSATRFGSTEAFF. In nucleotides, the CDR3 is TGCAGTGCCACCAGGTTCGGGTCAACTGAAGCTTTCTTT.

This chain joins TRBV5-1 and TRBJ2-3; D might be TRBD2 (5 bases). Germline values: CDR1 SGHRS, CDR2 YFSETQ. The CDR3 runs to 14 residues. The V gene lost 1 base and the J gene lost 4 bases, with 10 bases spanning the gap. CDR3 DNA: TGCGCCAGCAGCTTGCGCGGGCCCGCAGATACGCAGTATTTT. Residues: CASSLRGPADTQYF.

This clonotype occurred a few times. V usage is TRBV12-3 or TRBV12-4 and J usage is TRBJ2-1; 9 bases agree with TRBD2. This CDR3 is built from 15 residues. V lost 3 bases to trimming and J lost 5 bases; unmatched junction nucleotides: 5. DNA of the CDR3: TGTGCCAGCAGTTTGGAGCGGGGGGCAGACAATGAGCAGTTCTTC. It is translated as CASSLERGADNEQFF.

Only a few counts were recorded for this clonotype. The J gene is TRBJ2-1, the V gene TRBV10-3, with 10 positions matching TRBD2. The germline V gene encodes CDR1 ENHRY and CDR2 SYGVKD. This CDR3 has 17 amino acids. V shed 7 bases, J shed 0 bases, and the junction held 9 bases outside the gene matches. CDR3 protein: CAIKGASGGSSYNEQFF. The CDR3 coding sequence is TGTGCCATCAAGGGGGCTAGCGGGGGAAGCTCCTACAATGAGCAGTTCTTC.

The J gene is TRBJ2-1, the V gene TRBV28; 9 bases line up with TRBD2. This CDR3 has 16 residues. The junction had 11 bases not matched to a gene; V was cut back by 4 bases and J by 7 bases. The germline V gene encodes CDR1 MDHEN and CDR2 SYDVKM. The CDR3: CASSSPIAGVLNEQFF. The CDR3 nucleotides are TGTGCCAGCAGTTCGCCTATAGCGGGAGTCTTAAATGAGCAGTTCTTC.

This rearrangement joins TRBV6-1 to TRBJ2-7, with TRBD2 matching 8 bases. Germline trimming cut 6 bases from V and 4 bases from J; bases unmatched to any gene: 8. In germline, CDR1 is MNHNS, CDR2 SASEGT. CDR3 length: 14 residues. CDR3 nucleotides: TGTGCCAGCAGACGGGGGGGTCGGGGATACGAGCAGTACTTC. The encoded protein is CASRRGGRGYEQYF.

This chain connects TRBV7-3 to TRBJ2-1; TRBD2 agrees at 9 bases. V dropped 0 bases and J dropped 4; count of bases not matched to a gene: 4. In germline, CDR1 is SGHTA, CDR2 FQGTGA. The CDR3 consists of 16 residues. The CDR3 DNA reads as TGTGCCAGCAGCTTAACAGCGGGAGGCAATTACAATGAGCAGTTCTTC. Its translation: CASSLTAGGNYNEQFF.

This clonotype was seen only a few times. This chain's CDR3 is CASRSGVNEQFF. As DNA, the CDR3 is TGTGCCAGCAGGTCAGGGGTAAATGAGCAGTTCTTC. This chain joins TRBV6-5 and TRBJ2-1; tentatively, D is TRBD1 (6 bases). V dropped 6 bases and J dropped 7 bases, with 10 bases sitting between them. Germline CDR1 MNHEY, CDR2 SVGAGI. This CDR3 is 12 amino acids long.

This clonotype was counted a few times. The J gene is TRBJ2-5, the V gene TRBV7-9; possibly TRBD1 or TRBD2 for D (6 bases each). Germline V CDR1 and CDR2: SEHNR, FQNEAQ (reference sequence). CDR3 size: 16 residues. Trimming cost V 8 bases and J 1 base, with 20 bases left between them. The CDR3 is CASSPIEGGLQETQYF. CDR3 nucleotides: TGTGCCAGCTCACCAATCGAGGGGGGACTCCAAGAGACCCAGTACTTC.

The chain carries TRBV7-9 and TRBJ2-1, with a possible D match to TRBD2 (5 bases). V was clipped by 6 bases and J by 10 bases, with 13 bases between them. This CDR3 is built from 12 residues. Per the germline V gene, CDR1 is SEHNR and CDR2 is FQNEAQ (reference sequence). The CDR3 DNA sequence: TGTGCCAGCAGGCTAGAAGGGAGCGAGCAGTTCTTC. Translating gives CASRLEGSEQFF.

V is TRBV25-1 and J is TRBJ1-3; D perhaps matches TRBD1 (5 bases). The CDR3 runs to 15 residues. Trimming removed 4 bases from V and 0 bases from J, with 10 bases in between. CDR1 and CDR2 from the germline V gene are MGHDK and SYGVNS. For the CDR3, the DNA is TGTGCCAGCAGTGGGGGACCGAACTCTGGAAACACCATATATTTT. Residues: CASSGGPNSGNTIYF.

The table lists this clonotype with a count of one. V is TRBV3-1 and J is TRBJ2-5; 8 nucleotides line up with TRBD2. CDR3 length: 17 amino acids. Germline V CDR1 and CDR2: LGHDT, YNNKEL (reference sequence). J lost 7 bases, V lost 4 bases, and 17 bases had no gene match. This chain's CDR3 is CASSPPRERGPLWTQYF. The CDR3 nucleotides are TGTGCCAGCAGCCCCCCACGTGAGCGGGGGCCTCTATGGACCCAGTACTTC.

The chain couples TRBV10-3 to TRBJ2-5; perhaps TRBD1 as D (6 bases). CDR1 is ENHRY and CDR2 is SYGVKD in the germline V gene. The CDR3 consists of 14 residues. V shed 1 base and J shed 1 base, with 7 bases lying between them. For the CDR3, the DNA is TGTGCCATCAGTGAGTACAGGGCCCAAGAGACCCAGTACTTC. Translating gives CAISEYRAQETQYF.

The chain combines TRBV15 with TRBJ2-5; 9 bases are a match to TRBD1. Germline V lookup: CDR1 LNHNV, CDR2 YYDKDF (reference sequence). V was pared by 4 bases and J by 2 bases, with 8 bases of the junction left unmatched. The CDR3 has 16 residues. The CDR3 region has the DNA TGTGCCACCAGCACCTACAGGGGGCGCTTTCAAGAGACCCAGTACTTC. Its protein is CATSTYRGRFQETQYF.

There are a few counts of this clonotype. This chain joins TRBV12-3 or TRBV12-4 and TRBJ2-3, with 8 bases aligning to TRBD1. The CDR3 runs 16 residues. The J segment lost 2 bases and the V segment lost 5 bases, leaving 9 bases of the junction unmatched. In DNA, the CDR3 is TGTGCCAGCAGTCGGTCCGGCAGGGGGCTCACAGATACGCAGTATTTT. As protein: CASSRSGRGLTDTQYF.

The CDR3 sequence: CATSDLGAGANTGELFF. The CDR3, as DNA: TGTGCCACCAGTGATTTAGGAGCGGGGGCCAACACCGGGGAGCTGTTTTTT. This sequence joins TRBV24-1 and TRBJ2-2; 8 nucleotides match TRBD2. CDR1 and CDR2 from the germline V gene are KGHDR and SFDVKD. This CDR3 comprises 17 residues. Germline trimming cut 1 base from V and 2 bases from J; bases unmatched to any gene: 5.